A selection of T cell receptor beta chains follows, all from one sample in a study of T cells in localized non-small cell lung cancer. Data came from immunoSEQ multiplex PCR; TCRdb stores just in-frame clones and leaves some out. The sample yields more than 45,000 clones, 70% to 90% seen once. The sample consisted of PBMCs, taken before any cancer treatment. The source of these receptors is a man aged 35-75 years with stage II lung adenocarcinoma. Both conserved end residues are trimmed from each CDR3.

cdr3_aa: ASSTQTDTQY
v_call: TRBV27

cdr3_aa: AWSPNRGERTGANVLT
v_call: TRBV30

cdr3_aa: ATSRDSGENTEAF
v_call: TRBV15

cdr3_aa: ASSAGGTDTQY
v_call: TRBV27

cdr3_aa: ASGLVLGQPNGYT
v_call: TRBV12-5

cdr3_aa: ASSFGEGEKLF
v_call: TRBV7-3

cdr3_aa: ASSSTSTWTDTQY
v_call: TRBV11-3

cdr3_aa: ASSHMDGDSLNTEAF
v_call: TRBV13

cdr3_aa: ATAGGRADTQY
v_call: TRBV19

cdr3_aa: ASRMRDSSGELF
v_call: TRBV6-5

cdr3_aa: ASSRGGSNQPQH
v_call: TRBV5-5

cdr3_aa: ASSLGSGQPQH
v_call: TRBV7-8

cdr3_aa: ASSLGRNQETQY
v_call: TRBV9

cdr3_aa: ASSTHRGQGTDTQY
v_call: TRBV9

cdr3_aa: ASSFLRRVDGYT
v_call: TRBV5-6

cdr3_aa: ASSSSGTGIGGAF
v_call: TRBV5-5

cdr3_aa: ASSLRAIPDTQY
v_call: TRBV5-4

cdr3_aa: ASSLNRENEQF
v_call: TRBV7-8

cdr3_aa: ASSLLGGYNEQF
v_call: TRBV7-3

cdr3_aa: ASSLSLSSSGNTIY
v_call: TRBV7-6

cdr3_aa: ASIGQGRVEAF
v_call: TRBV6-5

cdr3_aa: ASSFTGGINQPQH
v_call: TRBV5-1

cdr3_aa: ASSVNSGPGYGYT
v_call: TRBV9

cdr3_aa: ASSLRGVNEKLF
v_call: TRBV28

cdr3_aa: ASSFLGYEAF
v_call: TRBV27

cdr3_aa: ASSPGRSGYT
v_call: TRBV5-1

cdr3_aa: ASSFDGKETQY
v_call: TRBV5-4

cdr3_aa: ASSASSQGISTDTQY
v_call: TRBV9

cdr3_aa: ASSIWTATNTGELF
v_call: TRBV19

cdr3_aa: ASSLRQGAGDTEAF
v_call: TRBV5-1

cdr3_aa: ASSLDLAWQY
v_call: TRBV5-4

cdr3_aa: ASSVDREVFMNSPLH
v_call: TRBV5-5

cdr3_aa: AWSLAGVLDTQY
v_call: TRBV30

cdr3_aa: ATSIEPGANYGYT
v_call: TRBV15

cdr3_aa: SVGTSNTGELF
v_call: TRBV29-1

cdr3_aa: ASSYGGARDTQY
v_call: TRBV6-5

cdr3_aa: ASSDPWGSNQPQH
v_call: TRBV6-1

cdr3_aa: TSSQDPNFLIRTGGLETQY
v_call: TRBV1

cdr3_aa: ASSQDRRSRGQETQY
v_call: TRBV14

cdr3_aa: ASSQGGVIGNQPQH
v_call: TRBV4-1

cdr3_aa: ASSLWTGLETQY
v_call: TRBV28

cdr3_aa: ASSIDSQGSNYGYT
v_call: TRBV19

cdr3_aa: ASSLTLNRVLQSADYNEQF
v_call: TRBV7-3

cdr3_aa: ASRTQGRVGYT
v_call: TRBV28

cdr3_aa: SVEGGQGQLNTEAF
v_call: TRBV29-1

cdr3_aa: ASSLGTGGYGYT
v_call: TRBV5-1